Following are 11 T cell receptor beta chains from one sample sequenced in a study of T cell changes during pregnancy in multiple sclerosis. This table comes from immunoSEQ multiplex PCR, and its TCRdb copy is limited to in-frame clones, with some not included. The sample comprises approximately 40,000 clones, around 94% of which are singletons, and approximately 0.79% rests with the top ten. Material: CD4+ T cells from peripheral blood mononuclear cells, obtained before pregnancy. These receptors all come from a female donor with multiple sclerosis, enrolled in a pregnancy study.

J is TRBJ1-1 and V is TRBV4-1; TRBD1 matches at 7 bases. The CDR3 runs 17 residues. Per germline, CDR1 MGHRA and CDR2 YSYEKL. The V segment lost 4 bases and the J segment 0 bases; nucleotides outside the gene matches: 11. CDR3 region: CASSLKGAGGMNTEAFF. CDR3 bases: TGCGCCAGCAGCCTAAAGGGTGCAGGGGGGATGAACACTGAAGCTTTCTTT.

The CDR3 DNA reads as TGCGCCAGCAGCTTGGCAGGGGGGACCGGGGAGCTGTTTTTT. Translation: CASSLAGGTGELFF. The V call is TRBV5-1, the J call TRBJ2-2; D might be TRBD1 (7 bases). Germline lookup yields CDR1 SGHRS and CDR2 YFSETQ. Trimming removed 0 bases at V and 5 bases at J, with 8 bases between. The CDR3 consists of 14 residues.

The chain links TRBV28 to TRBJ2-7; D gene ambiguous. The CDR3 is made up of 11 amino acids. Germline assignment: CDR1 MDHEN and CDR2 SYDVKM. V dropped 3 bases and J dropped 6 bases, with 6 bases sitting between them. Here the CDR3 DNA reads TGTGCCAGCAGTTTGCGTACCGAGCAGTACTTC. This codes for CASSLRTEQYF.

V is TRBV2 and J is TRBJ1-4; perhaps TRBD1 as D (5 bases). Germline V lookup: CDR1 SNHLY, CDR2 FYNNEI. The length of the CDR3 is 12 residues. The germline V and J ends were trimmed by 8 bases and 8 bases, with 12 bases remaining between them. The CDR3 bases are TGTGCCAGCGCGTACCGGGGGGAAAAACTGTTTTTT. Amino acid sequence: CASAYRGEKLFF.

V gene TRBV27 combines with J gene TRBJ1-2; weak D call: TRBD1 (6 bases). The CDR3 is 14 amino acids. In germline, CDR1 is MNHEY, CDR2 SMNVEV (reference sequence). The V and J ends lost 2 bases and 4 bases respectively, with 11 bases between them. CDR3 bases: TGTGCCAGCAGTTTAAAAGGGGGTAGCTATGGCTACACCTTC. It yields the protein CASSLKGGSYGYTF.

The CDR3 DNA sequence: TGTGCCAGCAGTTTAAGCTTCGAGCAGTACTTC. It specifies CASSLSFEQYF. The chain recombines TRBV28 with TRBJ2-7, with D unresolved. The germline CDR1 and CDR2 sequences are MDHEN and SYDVKM. Between the trimmed V and J ends, which lost 2 bases and 6 bases, there was a span of 5 bases. The CDR3 has 11 amino acids.

The chain combines TRBV4-3 with TRBJ2-3; TRBD2 agrees at 9 bases. V lost 2 bases to trimming and J lost 0 bases; unmatched junction nucleotides: 0. Germline loops: CDR1 LGHNA, CDR2 YSLEER. This CDR3 is 15 amino acids long. In nucleotides, the CDR3 is TGCGCCAGCAGCCAAACTAGCGGGAGCACAGATACGCAGTATTTT. Residues: CASSQTSGSTDTQYF.

This clone showed up just a few times. The chain employs TRBV5-1 and TRBJ2-1, with 11 bases lining up with TRBD2. The germline V gene encodes CDR1 SGHRS and CDR2 YFSETQ. The CDR3 runs to 16 residues. V lost 0 bases, J lost 4 bases, and 3 bases stayed unmatched. The CDR3 protein is CASSLEGLAAYNEQFF. CDR3 DNA: TGCGCCAGCAGCTTGGAGGGACTAGCGGCATACAATGAGCAGTTCTTC.

The V call is TRBV7-6, the J call TRBJ2-5, with D maybe TRBD2 (5 bases). There are 13 residues in the CDR3. Per the germline V gene, CDR1 is SGHVS and CDR2 is FNYEAQ. V was clipped by 2 bases and J by 5 bases, with 9 bases between them. The DNA of the CDR3 is TGTGCCAGCAGCTTACTAGCTGGGGAGACCCAGTACTTC. Translation: CASSLLAGETQYF.

The rearrangement links TRBV15 to TRBJ2-1; D gene unclear. From germline, CDR1 is LNHNV and CDR2 YYDKDF (reference sequence). The CDR3 totals 12 residues. The germline V and J ends were trimmed by 0 bases and 12 bases, with 9 bases remaining between them. The CDR3: CATSRDSSLQFF. In DNA, the CDR3 is TGTGCCACCAGCAGAGATAGCTCATTGCAGTTCTTC. The variable domain in full, with the rest retrieved from reference TRBV15 and TRBJ2-1, is DAMVIQNPRYQVTQFGKPVTLSCSQTLNHNVMYWYQQKSSQAPKLLFHYYDKDFNNEADTPDNFQSRRPNTSFCFLDIRSPGLGDTAMYLCATSRDSSLQFFGPGTRLTVL.

The chain combines TRBV19 with TRBJ2-6; the match to TRBD1 covers 9 bases. This CDR3 has 17 amino acids. Germline CDR1 LNHDA, CDR2 SQIVND (reference sequence). V lost 4 bases, J lost 0 bases, and 4 bases stayed unmatched. DNA for the CDR3: TGTGCCAGTAGTACTCACAGGGGGCGCTCTGGGGCCAACGTCCTGACTTTC. Amino acids: CASSTHRGRSGANVLTF.